The clone carrying this T cell receptor beta chain was counted only a few times. No antigen is known for it. The entry originates in a study of neoadjuvant anti-PD-1 for oral cavity cancer. Study-level background: Around day 43, patients without progression received a fourth nivolumab dose before surgery.

As to time point: after neoadjuvant nivolumab, at surgical resection. Cohort: HPV-negative, locally advanced oral cavity squamous cell carcinoma patients. Trimming pared 6 bases from V and 4 bases from J, leaving 15 bases between. Germline CDR1 and CDR2: MNHEY and SMNVEV (reference sequence). This CDR3 contains 14 residues. Study-level findings and limits: PBMC Gini-index clonality exceeded responders' in non-responders post-nivolumab.

Most PBMC samples had 400 to 550 ng input DNA in six replicates. TCRdb's copy holds only in-frame clones and misses some; the assay was immunoSEQ multiplex PCR. The repertoire holds 9,500 to 15,000 clones, with about two thirds as singletons. Sequenced here: PBMCs, sampled after nivolumab (anti-PD-1) treatment. V is TRBV27 and J is TRBJ1-2, with D perhaps matching TRBD1 (6 bases). The TCR sequence derives from a person aged 35-79 years with oral cavity squamous cell carcinoma. The CDR3 protein is CASRNPGASYGYTF. The CDR3 DNA reads TGTGCCAGCAGGAATCCGGGGGCAAGCTATGGCTACACCTTC.